The entry below describes one T cell receptor beta chain. The length of the CDR3 is 15 residues. With 2 bases clipped from V and 3 bases from J, the junction kept 4 bases outside the gene matches. Germline CDR1 SGHRS, CDR2 YFSETQ. Original analysis: The assay estimated nucleated cells by amplifying reference gene primers. Sequencing was performed with immunoSEQ multiplex PCR; in TCRdb, only in-frame clones are kept and a portion is missing. Clonal size and the V and J genes are those of that table, whereas D and trimming came from the DNA. The top ten hold around 13% of the sample, which has more than 75,000 clones, under 90% seen once. This entry is derived from a study of blood T cell repertoires in COVID-19. Overall study context: Acute and convalescent COVID-19 samples came from the United States, Italy and Spain. Sample material is recorded as cDNA or gDNA derived from T cells, B-cell-depleted T cells, or PBMCs.

The specimen was peripheral blood. The TCR sequence derives from a woman aged 65 to 85 with acute or convalescent COVID-19. The genes are TRBV5-1 and TRBJ2-1; 8 nucleotides agree with TRBD1. The CDR3 reads CASSLRTGNYNEQFF. CDR3 bases: TGCGCCAGCAGCTTAAGGACAGGGAACTACAATGAGCAGTTCTTC.